One and the same sample provided the 5 T cell receptor beta chains below, sequenced in a study of T cell responses to AZD1222 COVID-19 vaccine. Clones were sequenced by immunoSEQ multiplex PCR, and TCRdb holds only the in-frame ones, with some missing. The sample yields 95,000 to 150,000 clones, less than 90% seen once. The sample in question was peripheral blood, obtained on day 0 of AZD1222 vaccination. These receptors came from an adult in good health.

The chain has TRBV7-9 and TRBJ2-3; 14 nucleotides align to TRBD2. After removal of 5 bases from V and 1 base from J, the junction contained 14 bases not matched to a gene. From germline, CDR1 is SEHNR and CDR2 FQNEAQ (reference sequence). The CDR3 loop spans 20 amino acids. The CDR3 sequence: CASSRAPGLAGVGGTDTQYF. In nucleotides, the CDR3 is TGTGCCAGCAGCCGGGCCCCGGGACTAGCGGGAGTAGGGGGCACAGATACGCAGTATTTT.

V is TRBV29-1 and J is TRBJ2-7; maybe TRBD1 (5 bases). Trimming cost V 4 bases and J 6 bases, with 10 bases left between them. The V gene's germline CDR1 is SQVTM and CDR2 ANQGSEA. There are 11 residues in the CDR3. CDR3 in DNA: TGCAGCGTTGCAGGGTCGTCCGAGCAGTACTTC. Its protein product is CSVAGSSEQYF.

V usage is TRBV11-2 and J usage is TRBJ1-5, with D possibly TRBD1 on 5 matching bases. This CDR3 is 15 amino acids long. Trimming removed 0 bases at V and 2 bases at J, with 8 bases between. Germline V gene lookup returns CDR1 SGHAT and CDR2 FQNNGV. The CDR3 reads CASSLDGRGNQPQHF. The DNA of the CDR3 is TGTGCCAGCAGCTTAGATGGCAGGGGCAATCAGCCCCAGCATTTT.

This clone was recorded only once. The genes are TRBV5-6 and TRBJ1-1, with 9 bases that match TRBD1. CDR3 length: 16 amino acids. CDR1 and CDR2 (germline): SGHDT, YYEEEE. V lost 4 bases, J lost 5 bases, and 12 bases stayed unmatched. The CDR3 DNA reads TGTGCCAGCAGCCCTCTACCCGGGACAGGGCGAACTGAAGCTTTCTTT. The encoded protein is CASSPLPGTGRTEAFF. Filled out from reference TRBV5-6 and TRBJ1-1, the complete variable domain reads DAGVTQSPTHLIKTRGQQVTLRCSPKSGHDTVSWYQQALGQGPQFIFQYYEEEERQRGNFPDRFSGHQFPNYSSELNVNALLLGDSALYLCASSPLPGTGRTEAFFGQGTRLTVV.

V usage is TRBV2 and J usage is TRBJ1-5; D is ambiguous. V lost 8 bases to trimming and J lost 1 base, with 15 bases between them. Germline CDR1 SNHLY, CDR2 FYNNEI. The CDR3 has 15 residues. The CDR3: CASRYTLGSNQPQHF. CDR3 coding DNA: TGTGCCAGCCGATATACTCTAGGGAGCAATCAGCCCCAGCATTTT.